One sample yielded the 16 T cell receptor beta chains listed below, sequenced in a study of blood T cell repertoires in COVID-19. Only in-frame clones appear in the TCRdb table, and some are missing; sequencing was by immunoSEQ multiplex PCR. The sample has about 190,000 clones; roughly 83% are singletons. Sequencing was performed on PBMCs or T cells enriched from blood (not recorded which). The receptors here all came from a young woman who had recovered from COVID-19.

Points on this clone: The sample carries other DNA sequences with the same CDR3. This chain connects TRBV7-2 to TRBJ2-1; 9 bases map to TRBD1. With 6 bases clipped from V and 3 bases from J, the junction kept 6 bases outside the gene matches. In germline, CDR1 is SGHTA, CDR2 FQGNSA. The CDR3 loop spans 15 amino acids. The CDR3 region has the DNA TGTGCCAGCAGTCCCCGGGACAGGGTCTACAATGAGCAGTTCTTC. Amino acid sequence: CASSPRDRVYNEQFF.

This clone was found many times. The chain links TRBV27 to TRBJ1-6; 7 bases are shared with TRBD1. Germline CDR1 reads MNHEY; CDR2 reads SMNVEV (reference sequence). V lost 6 bases to trimming and J lost 0 bases; unmatched junction nucleotides: 14. The CDR3 loop spans 19 amino acids. The CDR3 reads CASSPRDRKSSSYNSPLHF. The CDR3 DNA reads TGTGCCAGCAGCCCCCGGGACAGAAAATCGAGCTCCTATAATTCACCCCTCCACTTT.

This chain connects TRBV6-5 to TRBJ1-1; 8 nucleotides agree with TRBD1. V was clipped by 4 bases and J by 1 base; unmatched bases: 8. The CDR3 runs 16 residues. Germline lookup yields CDR1 MNHEY and CDR2 SVGAGI. The CDR3 DNA is TGTGCCAGCAGTTTTCACAGGGGGAATGGGAACACTGAAGCTTTCTTT. Protein: CASSFHRGNGNTEAFF.

The chain employs TRBV11-2 and TRBJ2-5, with 10 positions matching TRBD2. V dropped 5 bases and J dropped 3; count of bases not matched to a gene: 6. The CDR3 contains 15 residues. Germline V CDR1 and CDR2: SGHAT, FQNNGV. The CDR3 region has the DNA TGTGCCAGCAGCCTCTGGACTAGCGGAGAAGAGACCCAGTACTTC. Protein product: CASSLWTSGEETQYF.

This clone was observed a single time. The chain combines TRBV28 with TRBJ1-5; a possible D gene is TRBD1 (5 bases). CDR1 and CDR2 from the germline V gene are MDHEN and SYDVKM. The CDR3 covers 14 residues. V lost 1 base to trimming and J lost 6 bases, with 10 bases between them. CDR3 region: CASSLSGFGQPQHF. The CDR3 DNA reads TGTGCCAGCAGTTTATCAGGGTTCGGTCAGCCCCAGCATTTT.

The chain combines TRBV9 with TRBJ2-1, with TRBD2 matching over 12 bases. V shed 0 bases, J shed 5 bases, and the junction held 9 bases outside the gene matches. The length of the CDR3 is 18 residues. CDR1 is SGDLS and CDR2 is YYNGEE in the germline V gene. CDR3 residues: CASSVGLAGVWPHNEQFF. The CDR3 bases are TGTGCCAGCAGCGTAGGACTAGCGGGGGTTTGGCCCCACAATGAGCAGTTCTTC.

This clone was seen repeatedly, ten times or more. The chain combines TRBV11-2 with TRBJ2-1, with 11 bases aligning to TRBD1. CDR3 length: 16 residues. Germline V gene sequence: CDR1 SGHAT, CDR2 FQNNGV. With 4 bases clipped from V and 12 bases from J, the junction kept 14 bases outside the gene matches. The DNA for the CDR3 is TGTGCCAGCAGCTCCCCGGACAGGGGGCGTGGGGTTGGGCAGTTCTTC. Protein product: CASSSPDRGRGVGQFF.

This chain links TRBV5-1 with TRBJ2-1, with a tentative D call TRBD1 (5 bases). Germline CDR1 is SGHRS and CDR2 is YFSETQ. The CDR3 contains 14 residues. Deletions cut 1 base from V and 7 bases from J, with 12 bases between. CDR3 DNA: TGCGCCAGCAGCTTGCGGCAGGGTTTGAATGAGCAGTTCTTC. Protein sequence: CASSLRQGLNEQFF.

This clone has more than one count but fewer than ten. This chain uses TRBV7-3 with TRBJ2-3; D perhaps matches TRBD1 (5 bases). The CDR3 extends over 15 amino acids. Germline CDR1 and CDR2: SGHTA and FQGTGA. V lost 0 bases, J lost 1 base, and 8 bases lay in between. CDR3 in DNA: TGTGCCAGCAGCTTAACCAGGGTTCGCACAGATACGCAGTATTTT. Translated, it gives CASSLTRVRTDTQYF.

The chain uses TRBV6-5 and TRBJ2-5, with 7 bases fitting TRBD2. This CDR3 contains 15 residues. Germline-derived CDR1 and CDR2 are MNHEY and SVGAGI. V was clipped by 2 bases and J by 5 bases; unmatched bases: 8. CDR3 loop: CASSYGGGVWETQYF. For the CDR3, the DNA is TGTGCCAGCAGTTACGGGGGGGGAGTGTGGGAGACCCAGTACTTC.

The chain links TRBV30 to TRBJ1-3; D is ambiguous. Trimming removed 4 bases from V and 0 bases from J, with 7 bases in between. Germline CDR1 is GTSNPN and CDR2 is SVGIG (reference sequence). This CDR3 region has 13 residues. DNA for the CDR3: TGTGCCTGGACGGGTTTCTCTGGAAACACCATATATTTT. Residues: CAWTGFSGNTIYF. The variable domain in full, with the rest retrieved from reference TRBV30 and TRBJ1-3, is SQTIHQWPATLVQPVGSPLSLECTVEGTSNPNLYWYRQAAGRGLQLLFYSVGIGQISSEVPQNLSASRPQDRQFILSSKKLLLSDSGFYLCAWTGFSGNTIYFGEGSWLTVV.

The sample holds a few counts of this clone. The chain combines TRBV4-1 with TRBJ2-3, with TRBD2 matching over 10 bases. The germline V gene encodes CDR1 MGHRA and CDR2 YSYEKL. J lost 6 bases, V lost 2 bases, and 5 bases had no gene match. The CDR3 is 15 amino acids. Here the CDR3 reads CASSQNSGGLDTQYF. The CDR3 bases are TGCGCCAGCAGCCAAAATAGCGGGGGGCTGGATACGCAGTATTTT.

The chain combines TRBV3-1 (or the pseudogene TRBV3-2) with TRBJ2-3; TRBD2 matches at 11 bases. With V trimmed by 1 base and J by 0 bases, 3 bases remained unmatched. Germline lookup yields CDR1 LGHDT and CDR2 YNNKEL (reference sequence). This CDR3 has 17 amino acids. The CDR3 DNA reads TGTGCCAGCAGCCAAGCTAGCGGGGGGCACAGCACAGATACGCAGTATTTT. Its protein product is CASSQASGGHSTDTQYF.

Worth noting for this clone: The sample has other DNA sequences that encode this CDR3 too. V gene TRBV11-2 combines with J gene TRBJ2-5; D possibly corresponds to TRBD2 (6 bases). The CDR3 sequence is 12 residues long. The germline V gene encodes CDR1 SGHAT and CDR2 FQNNGV. Trimming took 0 bases from V and 7 from J, leaving 6 bases between them. The CDR3 bases are TGTGCCAGCAGCTTAGACGGGGGGACCCAGTACTTC. Its protein product is CASSLDGGTQYF.

The V gene is TRBV7-2, the J gene TRBJ2-1, with 7 bases identical to TRBD2. J lost 8 bases, V lost 4 bases, and 11 bases had no gene match. Germline V CDR1 and CDR2: SGHTA, FQGNSA. The CDR3 is 15 residues long. The CDR3 sequence is CASSSGLPRFDEQFF. The CDR3 DNA reads as TGTGCCAGCAGCTCGGGACTACCGAGGTTTGATGAGCAGTTCTTC.

The CDR3 region has the DNA TGTGCCAGCAGCCAAGACCCGACAGGGTACACTGAAGCTTTCTTT. This translates into CASSQDPTGYTEAFF. The V call is TRBV14, the J call TRBJ1-1; 7 nucleotides agree with TRBD1. The V gene's germline CDR1 is SGHDN and CDR2 FVKESK. The CDR3 sequence is 15 residues long. V lost 0 bases to trimming and J lost 3 bases; unmatched junction nucleotides: 4.